The entry below describes one T cell receptor (beta chain). Collection of blood occurred at baseline, at cycle 4 day 1, and at cycle 7 day 1. This record belongs to a study of OX40 agonist ivuxolimab in advanced cancers. Measured with immunoSEQ multiplex PCR; TCRdb has only the in-frame clones, and not every one. Among roughly 56,000 clones listed, 84% were seen once. V shed 0 bases and J shed 8 bases, with 17 bases lying between them. Germline lookup yields CDR1 SGHRS and CDR2 YFSETQ. This CDR3 has 15 amino acids. The clonotype was recovered from an adult with an advanced solid tumor such as melanoma, head and neck, liver or kidney cancer. The starting material was CD4+ or CD8+ T cells sorted from blood, obtained in a trial of the OX40 agonist ivuxolimab. The V and J genes are TRBV5-1 and TRBJ1-2; D possibly corresponds to TRBD1 (5 bases). The CDR3 sequence is CASSLGRGAGRGYTF. CDR3 nucleotide sequence: TGCGCCAGCAGCTTGGGGCGCGGGGCAGGGAGAGGCTACACCTTC. The whole variable domain, filled in from reference TRBV5-1 and TRBJ1-2, reads KAGVTQTPRYLIKTRGQQVTLSCSPISGHRSVSWYQQTPGQGLQFLFEYFSETQRNKGNFPGRFSGRQFSNSRSEMNVSTLELGDSALYLCASSLGRGAGRGYTFGSGTRLTVV.